The present T cell receptor beta chain was sequenced within a study of blood T cell repertoires in COVID-19. Study information: The origin of the acute and convalescent COVID-19 samples was the United States, Italy and Spain.

Here immunoSEQ multiplex PCR was the method, and the copy in TCRdb shows in-frame clones only, minus some. The sample includes 200,000 to 300,000 clones, 80% to 90% of them seen just once. V was trimmed by 4 bases and J by 6 bases, leaving 10 bases between them. The germline CDR1 and CDR2 sequences are ENHRY and SYGVKD. This CDR3 contains 12 residues. The sequence was collected from a man aged 45 to 65 with acute or convalescent COVID-19. What was sequenced was peripheral blood. This chain uses TRBV10-3 with TRBJ2-7, with D possibly TRBD2 on 6 matching bases. CDR3 residues: CAISATRSEQYF. In DNA form, the CDR3 reads TGTGCCATCAGTGCGACTAGATCCGAGCAGTACTTC.